The rows below give T cell receptor beta chains drawn from one sample of a study of cytomegalovirus exposure and HLA in healthy donors. The table came from immunoSEQ multiplex PCR; TCRdb's copy has only in-frame clones and leaves some out. Of more than 150,000 clones listed, about 90% are singletons. The material sequenced was PBMCs. These receptors were obtained from a girl under three years old in good health and CMV-seronegative. Both conserved end residues are part of each CDR3. Each record gives: CDR3 protein, CDR3 DNA, D gene, clone size, V gene, J gene. A D gene is named only where the DNA matches it firmly. The size field is filled for only some rows; it gives once, few, many or a size class.

cdr3_aa: CASKKLFSGSSYEQYF; cdr3_nt: TGCGCCAGCAAGAAACTGTTCAGCGGTAGCTCCTACGAGCAGTACTTC; d_call: NA; clone_size: NA; v_call: TRBV5-1; j_call: TRBJ2-7
cdr3_aa: CASRVGQLKETQYF; cdr3_nt: TGTGCCAGCAGGGTCGGACAGTTAAAAGAGACCCAGTACTTC; d_call: NA; clone_size: NA; v_call: TRBV2; j_call: TRBJ2-5
cdr3_aa: CASSPGLADTDTQYF; cdr3_nt: TGTGCCAGCAGCCCGGGACTAGCCGACACAGATACGCAGTATTTT; d_call: TRBD2; clone_size: NA; v_call: TRBV7-6; j_call: TRBJ2-3
cdr3_aa: CASRGVGETQYF; cdr3_nt: TGTGCTAGTCGGGGGGTTGGGGAGACCCAGTACTTC; d_call: TRBD2; clone_size: NA; v_call: TRBV12-5; j_call: TRBJ2-5
cdr3_aa: CASSPYGTVLYGYTF; cdr3_nt: TGTGCCAGCTCACCATACGGGACAGTCCTCTATGGCTACACCTTC; d_call: TRBD1; clone_size: NA; v_call: TRBV18; j_call: TRBJ1-2
cdr3_aa: CAISESAGQGPRGKNIQYF; cdr3_nt: TGTGCCATCAGTGAGTCTGCGGGACAGGGACCGAGAGGCAAAAACATTCAGTACTTC; d_call: TRBD1; clone_size: NA; v_call: TRBV10-3; j_call: TRBJ2-4
cdr3_aa: CASSVAGEQYF; cdr3_nt: TGTGCCAGCAGCGTTGCGGGGGAGCAGTACTTC; d_call: NA; clone_size: NA; v_call: TRBV5-6; j_call: TRBJ2-7
cdr3_aa: CASSLGLAGTVAKNIQYF; cdr3_nt: TGCGCCAGCAGCTTGGGACTAGCGGGGACTGTAGCCAAAAACATTCAGTACTTC; d_call: TRBD2; clone_size: NA; v_call: TRBV5-1; j_call: TRBJ2-4
cdr3_aa: CATSRVQPGSPLHF; cdr3_nt: TGTGCCACCAGCAGAGTACAGCCCGGCTCACCCCTCCACTTT; d_call: NA; clone_size: NA; v_call: TRBV15; j_call: TRBJ1-6
cdr3_aa: CASSPGTTGELFF; cdr3_nt: TGTGCCAGCAGTCCCGGGACAACCGGGGAGCTGTTTTTT; d_call: NA; clone_size: NA; v_call: TRBV9; j_call: TRBJ2-2
cdr3_aa: CASSLGGQIVYGYTF; cdr3_nt: TGTGCCAGCAGCTTGGGGGGACAGATTGTCTATGGCTACACCTTC; d_call: TRBD1; clone_size: NA; v_call: TRBV5-4; j_call: TRBJ1-2
cdr3_aa: CASSRDRGDEQYF; cdr3_nt: TGTGCCAGCAGCCGGGACAGGGGCGACGAGCAGTACTTC; d_call: TRBD1; clone_size: NA; v_call: TRBV25-1; j_call: TRBJ2-7
cdr3_aa: CAWSIGQGHSPLHF; cdr3_nt: TGTGCCTGGAGTATCGGACAGGGCCATTCACCCCTCCACTTT; d_call: TRBD1; clone_size: NA; v_call: TRBV30; j_call: TRBJ1-6
cdr3_aa: CASSLEGIGVSNEKLFF; cdr3_nt: TGCGCCAGCAGCTTGGAGGGGATTGGGGTCAGTAATGAAAAACTGTTTTTT; d_call: NA; clone_size: NA; v_call: TRBV5-1; j_call: TRBJ1-4
cdr3_aa: CASSHKGLAGTSYEQYF; cdr3_nt: TGCGCCAGCAGCCATAAGGGACTAGCGGGGACCTCCTACGAGCAGTACTTC; d_call: TRBD2; clone_size: NA; v_call: TRBV4-1; j_call: TRBJ2-7
cdr3_aa: CASTSQTSGTPYEQYF; cdr3_nt: TGTGCCAGCACCTCCCAAACTAGCGGGACCCCCTACGAGCAGTACTTC; d_call: TRBD2; clone_size: once; v_call: TRBV11-2; j_call: TRBJ2-7
cdr3_aa: CSSSSTGGVGNTEAFF; cdr3_nt: TGTTCCAGCAGCTCGACAGGGGGCGTCGGGAACACTGAAGCTTTCTTT; d_call: TRBD1; clone_size: once; v_call: TRBV7-9; j_call: TRBJ1-1
cdr3_aa: CAISAYFYNEQFF; cdr3_nt: TGTGCCATCAGTGCCTACTTCTACAATGAGCAGTTCTTC; d_call: NA; clone_size: few; v_call: TRBV10-3; j_call: TRBJ2-1